These T cell receptor beta chains were read from a single sample in a study of blood T cell repertoires in COVID-19. Sequencing was performed with immunoSEQ multiplex PCR; in TCRdb, only in-frame clones are kept and a portion is missing. The sample shows 150,000 to 200,000 clones, about 87% of them seen only once. The sequencing input was peripheral blood. Receptors originate from a woman in her 70s with COVID-19, enrolled during active disease. Each CDR3 is given without its conserved first and last residue.

V gene,J gene,CDR3 protein
TRBV30,TRBJ1-3,AWSFSDSSGNTIY
TRBV3-1/TRBV3-2,TRBJ2-3,ASSQDGAFTDTQY
TRBV5-1,TRBJ1-1,ASSLGRTGGSNTEAF
TRBV3-1/TRBV3-2,TRBJ2-1,ASSQTGYSYNEQF
TRBV19,TRBJ1-5,ATLTGANSNQPQH
TRBV2,TRBJ1-4,ASSDTSGWSNEKLF
TRBV7-9,TRBJ1-2,ASSLGGQLNYGYT
TRBV11-2,TRBJ1-3,AGRQGSGNTIY
TRBV28,TRBJ1-2,ASSLNGGQLIANYGYT
TRBV7-9,TRBJ2-2,ASSYRGTLTTGELF
TRBV28,TRBJ2-3,ASSLPAGGTDTQY
TRBV10-3,TRBJ1-1,AISGGKNTEAF
TRBV27,TRBJ1-4,ASRAYRGNEKLF
TRBV12-3/TRBV12-4,TRBJ1-1,ASSKLSYTEAF
TRBV29-1,TRBJ1-5,SVGEGGGNQPQH
TRBV6-5,TRBJ1-1,ASHGNIRAF
TRBV18,TRBJ1-6,ASSPGGAYSPLH
TRBV5-1,TRBJ2-2,ASSPRQGNGELF
TRBV10-2,TRBJ1-5,ASRATSNQPQH
TRBV4-1,TRBJ1-5,ASSQQTGSNQPQH
TRBV7-2,TRBJ2-7,ASSPPLQGNPSYEQY
TRBV29-1,TRBJ2-1,SVGAGYNEQF
TRBV6-1,TRBJ2-4,ASSEPRLQTIQY
TRBV2,TRBJ2-5,ASSKGTPRQETQY
TRBV3-1/TRBV3-2,TRBJ1-5,ASSQGGGAALNQPQH
TRBV27,TRBJ2-5,ASSTLATGRQETQY
TRBV3-1/TRBV3-2,TRBJ1-2,ASSRGDRDGGYT
TRBV12-5,TRBJ1-2,ASGLVVGQGADGYT
TRBV4-1,TRBJ1-1,ASSQGAGLNTEAF
TRBV7-2,TRBJ1-5,ASSMGQGHNQPQH
TRBV7-9,TRBJ1-4,ASSNGQNNEKLF
TRBV2,TRBJ1-1,ASSEERQGSAEAF
TRBV7-2,TRBJ2-7,ASRGQPSSYEQY
TRBV10-3,TRBJ1-2,AISEKGQGIGYT
TRBV28,TRBJ2-4,ASSTPGQVELAKNIQY
TRBV28,TRBJ1-5,ASSLGTGRNQPQH
TRBV14,TRBJ2-7,ASSRQGARYEQY
TRBV2,TRBJ2-3,ASRGTGLSTDTQY
TRBV5-1,TRBJ2-3,ASRTSGESTDTQY
TRBV5-1,TRBJ1-3,ASSAGQIMNTIY
TRBV10-3,TRBJ1-6,AISSTGLPNSPLH
TRBV7-2,TRBJ2-7,ASSLAGTSLSEQY
TRBV13,TRBJ1-6,ASSSIRDRGSTSAARSPLH
TRBV27,TRBJ2-3,ASNLAGGRTDTQY
TRBV30,TRBJ2-1,AWSLPTGGSYNEQF
TRBV10-3,TRBJ2-1,AISVPAGGPGDEQF
TRBV5-4,TRBJ1-1,ASSLDRVNTEAF
TRBV9,TRBJ1-1,ASSVETEGQAF
TRBV3-1/TRBV3-2,TRBJ1-1,ASSQQGGAEAF
TRBV28,TRBJ1-3,ASRAGNSGNTIY
TRBV4-1,TRBJ1-6,ASSQDTDSPLH
TRBV2,TRBJ1-6,ASSTGVHNSPLH
TRBV7-9,TRBJ1-2,ASSPLRGQGDYGYT
TRBV7-9,TRBJ2-1,ASSSSVRSYNEQF